This T cell receptor (beta chain) was captured by sequencing in a study of cytomegalovirus exposure and HLA in healthy donors. The study ran its PCR with 60 Vbeta and 13 Jbeta primers. Data came from immunoSEQ multiplex PCR; TCRdb stores just in-frame clones and leaves some out. The sample lists about 180,000 clones, over 70% seen once, with over 2.5% in the top ten. The ends lost 4 bases at V and 7 bases at J; junction bases unmatched: 3. The CDR3 consists of 14 residues. CDR1 and CDR2 from the germline V gene are MNHEY and SVGAGI. V and J are TRBV6-5 and TRBJ1-5; 11 bases fit TRBD1. This receptor was obtained from a male donor in good health and CMV-seronegative. The sample was PBMCs. The CDR3 loop reads CASSSGTGGQPQHF. CDR3 in DNA: TGTGCCAGCAGTTCGGGGACAGGGGGACAGCCCCAGCATTTT.